This T cell receptor beta chain was identified during a study of T cells in Graves' hyperthyroidism and ophthalmopathy. Amplification of TCR beta CDR3 regions used RNA as the template. The TCR CDR3 was amplified in a first-round RT-PCR using the HTBI primer set. Each CDR3 protein gets one entry after TCRdb re-called the multiplex PCR reads with MiXCR. The table records hundreds of thousands of distinct CDR3 sequences, about 14% of them present only once. This CDR3 contains 18 residues. V lost 5 bases and J 1 base, leaving 18 bases between the germline ends. Researchers barred patients who had uncontrolled infection, other autoimmune disease, pregnancy or lactation. This clonotype was counted at least ten times.

Sequencing was carried out using blood. J is TRBJ2-6 and V is TRBV12-3 or TRBV12-4; D possibly uses TRBD1 or TRBD2 (5 bases each). The sequence was collected from a woman aged 50 to 60 with Graves' ophthalmopathy. The CDR3 DNA reads as TGTGCCAGCAGTGCCCACCGGGACGCATTATCTGGGGCCAACGTCCTGACTTTC. It yields the protein CASSAHRDALSGANVLTF.